These 30 T cell receptor beta chains came from one sample sequenced in a study of CD8+ T cells in alopecia areata. Following extraction, RNA underwent reverse transcription to cDNA, which served as the sequencing template. The repertoire was sequenced with immunoSEQ multiplex PCR; TCRdb's copy has only in-frame clones and lacks some. The data show 150,000 to 250,000 clones, around 56% seen once. Treatment defined: oral pan-JAK inhibitor, 5-10 mg twice daily. The sequenced sample was CD4+ T cells sorted from blood, obtained at week 4, from a patient treated with tofacitinib. The receptors here all came from a human donor with alopecia areata.

The chain employs TRBV6-1 and TRBJ1-2; D is possibly TRBD1 (6 bases). Trimming removed 1 base at V and 3 bases at J, with 12 bases between. The CDR3 extends over 15 amino acids. Germline V gene data show CDR1 as MNHNS and CDR2 as SASEGT. CDR3 region: CASSEVVGQHYGYTF. The CDR3 bases are TGTGCCAGCAGTGAAGTGGTAGGACAGCACTATGGCTACACCTTC.

Concerning this clone: This sample includes further DNA sequences coding for the same CDR3. The chain is built from TRBV27 and TRBJ1-2; D gene unclear. V lost 2 bases, J lost 0 bases, and 4 bases lay in between. The CDR3 contains 13 residues. CDR1 MNHEY and CDR2 SMNVEV come from the germline V gene (reference sequence). CDR3 amino acids: CASSLQPNYGYTF. The CDR3 region has the DNA TGTGCCAGCAGTTTACAGCCTAACTATGGCTACACCTTC.

This clone occurred a few times. The chain recombines TRBV29-1 with TRBJ1-1; the D is unclear. Germline CDR1 reads SQVTM; CDR2 reads ANQGSEA. With 5 bases removed from V and 5 bases from J, the gap between germline ends came to 9 bases. CDR3 length: 11 amino acids. CDR3 DNA sequence: TGCAGCGTTCGATGGGAGACTGAAGCTTTCTTT. Its translation: CSVRWETEAFF.

The chain has TRBV30 and TRBJ1-5; TRBD1 is a possible D gene (5 bases). Looked up from germline, CDR1 is GTSNPN and CDR2 is SVGIG (reference sequence). This CDR3 comprises 14 residues. Trimming removed 1 base from V and 7 bases from J, with 14 bases in between. The CDR3 nucleotides read TGTGCCTGGAGTGCGGGACCCGCGAGCCAGCCCCAGCATTTT. Its translation is CAWSAGPASQPQHF. The variable domain in full, with the rest retrieved from reference TRBV30 and TRBJ1-5, is SQTIHQWPATLVQPVGSPLSLECTVEGTSNPNLYWYRQAAGRGLQLLFYSVGIGQISSEVPQNLSASRPQDRQFILSSKKLLLSDSGFYLCAWSAGPASQPQHFGDGTRLSIL.

This clone has a single count. V usage is TRBV7-9 and J usage is TRBJ2-7; a weak D match, TRBD1 (6 bases). CDR3 length equals 11 residues. Looked up from germline, CDR1 is SEHNR and CDR2 is FQNEAQ (reference sequence). Trimming cost V 4 bases and J 10 bases, with 11 bases left between them. Here the CDR3 DNA reads TGTGCCAGCAGCTCCCAGGGGCCACAGTACTTC. As protein: CASSSQGPQYF.

This chain uses TRBV6-1 with TRBJ1-2; 9 bases match TRBD1. The length of the CDR3 is 16 residues. Trimming removed 2 bases from V and 4 bases from J; junction bases left unmatched: 8. Germline V lookup: CDR1 MNHNS, CDR2 SASEGT. CDR3 bases: TGTGCCAGCAGTGAAATACAGGGGGCGCGATCCTATGGCTACACCTTC. It codes for CASSEIQGARSYGYTF.

CDR3 nucleotides: TGTGCCTGGATCGAGAGCGGGGGGAGGGGAGAGACCCAGTACTTC. Translating it yields CAWIESGGRGETQYF. The rearrangement uses TRBV30 and TRBJ2-5, with 9 nucleotides matching TRBD2. The CDR3 loop spans 15 amino acids. Germline CDR1 is GTSNPN and CDR2 is SVGIG (reference sequence). Germline trimming cut 4 bases from V and 4 bases from J; bases unmatched to any gene: 10.

This clone was seen only a few times. V usage is TRBV11-2 and J usage is TRBJ2-1; D not certain. Trimming took 3 bases from V and 0 from J, leaving 9 bases between them. The CDR3 is 15 amino acids. CDR1 SGHAT and CDR2 FQNNGV come from the germline V gene. CDR3 region: CASSLGIGSYNEQFF. CDR3 nucleotide sequence: TGTGCCAGCAGCTTGGGTATTGGCTCCTACAATGAGCAGTTCTTC. Full variable domain (remainder filled in from reference TRBV11-2 and TRBJ2-1): EAGVAQSPRYKIIEKRQSVAFWCNPISGHATLYWYQQILGQGPKLLIQFQNNGVVDDSQLPKDRFSAERLKGVDSTLKIQPAKLEDSAVYLCASSLGIGSYNEQFFGPGTRLTVL.

This clone was recorded only once. The rearrangement joins TRBV30 to TRBJ1-1, with 7 bases aligning to TRBD1. Germline V gives CDR1 GTSNPN, CDR2 SVGIG (reference sequence). The CDR3 consists of 15 residues. Trimming cost V 2 bases and J 0 bases; bases outside gene matches: 6. CDR3 sequence reads: CAWSPTGTVNTEAFF. In DNA, the CDR3 is TGTGCCTGGAGTCCGACCGGGACAGTGAACACTGAAGCTTTCTTT.

CDR3 sequence (DNA): TGTGCCTCCTTCTCCGGGACTTACCAAGAGACCCAGTACTTC. Its protein is CASFSGTYQETQYF. The genes are TRBV30 and TRBJ2-5; tentatively, D is TRBD2 (6 bases). With 7 bases removed from V and 0 bases from J, the gap between germline ends came to 15 bases. CDR3 length: 14 residues. CDR1 is GTSNPN, CDR2 SVGIG, per germline (reference sequence).

This chain links TRBV30 with TRBJ2-1; D may be TRBD2 (5 bases). The germline V gene has CDR1 GTSNPN and CDR2 SVGIG (reference sequence). This CDR3 is 13 amino acids long. With 3 bases removed from V and 9 bases from J, the gap between germline ends came to 15 bases. In DNA, the CDR3 is TGTGCCTGGAGAGGGCCAGCGGCCAGTGAGCAGTTCTTC. This sequence encodes CAWRGPAASEQFF.

The chain is built from TRBV30 and TRBJ1-5; 11 nucleotides line up with TRBD1. The V segment lost 2 bases and the J segment 3 bases; nucleotides outside the gene matches: 6. Germline loops: CDR1 GTSNPN, CDR2 SVGIG (reference sequence). This CDR3 is built from 16 residues. The CDR3 coding sequence is TGTGCCTGGAGTCAGGGGACAGGGGGTATCAATCAGCCCCAGCATTTT. It is translated as CAWSQGTGGINQPQHF.

J is TRBJ1-1 and V is TRBV7-9, with D uncertain. The germline V gene has CDR1 SEHNR and CDR2 FQNEAQ (reference sequence). This CDR3 is 12 amino acids long. V was pared by 5 bases and J by 3 bases, with 7 bases between. The CDR3 loop is CASSRMDTEAFF. Here the CDR3 DNA reads TGTGCCAGCAGCCGCATGGACACTGAAGCTTTCTTT.

This clone has more than one count but fewer than ten. The chain links TRBV10-3 to TRBJ2-7; 7 bases are a match to TRBD2. J was trimmed by 4 bases and V by 4 bases; bases with no gene match: 10. The CDR3 totals 15 residues. CDR1 ENHRY and CDR2 SYGVKD come from the germline V gene. The CDR3 region is CAISGRAGVIYEQYF. For the CDR3, the DNA is TGTGCCATCAGTGGACGGGCGGGGGTGATTTACGAGCAGTACTTC.

The J gene is TRBJ2-5, the V gene TRBV5-4; maybe TRBD2 (5 bases). The CDR3 runs to 14 residues. Trimming removed 0 bases at V and 5 bases at J, with 11 bases between. Per the germline V gene, CDR1 is SGHNT and CDR2 is YYREEE (reference sequence). The CDR3, as DNA: TGTGCCAGCAGCTTGGAGGGCAGAGGGGAGACCCAGTACTTC. Encoded protein: CASSLEGRGETQYF.

The CDR3 coding sequence is TGCGCCAGCAGCAACGAACAGATGAACACTGAAGCTTTCTTT. Its translation: CASSNEQMNTEAFF. The rearrangement joins TRBV5-1 to TRBJ1-1; D gene uncertain. The CDR3 loop spans 14 amino acids. Trimming stripped 4 bases from V and 0 bases from J, with 10 bases between. Germline-derived CDR1 and CDR2 are SGHRS and YFSETQ.

This sequence joins TRBV29-1 and TRBJ1-5; 7 bases fit TRBD1. This CDR3 is 14 amino acids long. CDR1 is SQVTM and CDR2 is ANQGSEA in the germline V gene. V lost 4 bases, J lost 0 bases, and 3 bases stayed unmatched. The CDR3 DNA follows: TGCAGCGTTGGGGACAGATATAGCAATCAGCCCCAGCATTTT. Translating gives CSVGDRYSNQPQHF.

The sample holds a few counts of this clone. The chain couples TRBV29-1 to TRBJ1-5; 8 bases align to TRBD1. The junction had 3 bases not matched to a gene; V was cut back by 4 bases and J by 4 bases. CDR3 size: 13 residues. The germline V gene encodes CDR1 SQVTM and CDR2 ANQGSEA. The CDR3 DNA is TGCAGCGTTGGACAGGGGCAGAATCAGCCCCAGCATTTT. Amino acid sequence: CSVGQGQNQPQHF.

This rearrangement joins TRBV23-1 to TRBJ1-4; maybe TRBD1 (6 bases). TRBV23-1 belongs to the ORF category, with a function that is uncertain. Deletions cut 2 bases from V and 7 bases from J, with 23 bases between. The length of the CDR3 is 18 residues. CDR3 bases: TGCGCCAGCAGTCAACTCTCGCTCAACAGGGTGTGGTGTGAAAAACTGTTTTTT. This gives the protein CASSQLSLNRVWCEKLFF.

V gene TRBV11-1 combines with J gene TRBJ1-1; possible D gene TRBD1, 6 bases. The germline V gene has CDR1 SGHAT and CDR2 FQDESV (reference sequence). CDR3 size: 13 residues. Trimming stripped 8 bases from V and 1 base from J, with 11 bases between. The chain's CDR3 is CASRGRGNTEAFF. The DNA of the CDR3 is TGTGCCAGCCGAGGCAGGGGGAACACTGAAGCTTTCTTT. Combining the CDR3 with reference TRBV11-1 and TRBJ1-1 gives the whole variable domain EAEVAQSPRYKITEKSQAVAFWCDPISGHATLYWYRQILGQGPELLVQFQDESVVDDSQLPKDRFSAERLKGVDSTLKIQPAELGDSAMYLCASRGRGNTEAFFGQGTRLTVV.

This clone was counted a few times. This sequence joins TRBV29-1 and TRBJ2-5, with TRBD1 matching 9 bases. This CDR3 region has 12 residues. Trimming removed 7 bases from V and 3 bases from J; junction bases left unmatched: 3. The germline V gene has CDR1 SQVTM and CDR2 ANQGSEA. The CDR3 DNA sequence: TGCAGCGCTGGGACAGGGAAAGAGACCCAGTACTTC. Translating it yields CSAGTGKETQYF.

The rearrangement joins TRBV7-3 to TRBJ2-3, with D possibly TRBD2 on 6 matching bases. The V end was cut by 6 bases, the J end by 0 bases, with 10 bases between. This CDR3 has 14 residues. Germline values: CDR1 SGHTA, CDR2 FQGTGA. For the CDR3, the DNA is TGTGCCAGCAGTGGGGGGTCCAGCACAGATACGCAGTATTTT. Its protein is CASSGGSSTDTQYF.

The V call is TRBV5-1, the J call TRBJ1-2; no clear D gene. This CDR3 has 13 residues. Between the trimmed V and J ends, which lost 4 bases and 7 bases, there was a span of 14 bases. Germline lookup yields CDR1 SGHRS and CDR2 YFSETQ. The CDR3 DNA is TGCGCCAGCAGCGGGAATAGGGATCGTGGCTACACCTTC. This translates into CASSGNRDRGYTF.

The J gene is TRBJ2-1, the V gene TRBV30; either TRBD1 or TRBD2 may fit D (5 bases each). Germline V lookup: CDR1 GTSNPN, CDR2 SVGIG (reference sequence). This CDR3 spans 15 amino acids. V was pared by 0 bases and J by 12 bases, with 21 bases between. CDR3 bases: TGTGCCTGGAGTGTAGTAGGGACCACGGCAAAAGGGCAGTTCTTC. Amino acids: CAWSVVGTTAKGQFF.

This clone is a singleton in its sample. The J gene is TRBJ1-2, the V gene TRBV18; 8 bases agree with TRBD1. The germline CDR1 and CDR2 sequences are KGHSH and LQKENI. The CDR3 has 15 residues. Trimming cost V 2 bases and J 8 bases; bases outside gene matches: 10. The CDR3 nucleotides read TGTGCCAGCTCACCAAAGGGTCAGGGGGCGCAAGGCTACACCTTC. This gives the protein CASSPKGQGAQGYTF.

CDR3 coding DNA: TGCAGCGTTGAGCGGTCAGTGGACCGAGGGGCCCAGTACTTC. It is translated as CSVERSVDRGAQYF. V and J are TRBV29-1 and TRBJ2-5; D tentatively fits TRBD1 or TRBD2 (5 bases each). The CDR3 covers 14 residues. Per germline, CDR1 SQVTM and CDR2 ANQGSEA. The ends were cut back, 3 bases at V and 9 bases at J, with 20 bases in the middle.

The J gene is TRBJ1-4, the V gene TRBV29-1; D not certain. Germline CDR1 SQVTM, CDR2 ANQGSEA. V was clipped by 2 bases and J by 6 bases, with 10 bases between them. This CDR3 is 13 amino acids long. This CDR3 is CSVERGGYEKLFF. CDR3 nucleotide sequence: TGCAGCGTTGAAAGAGGAGGGTATGAAAAACTGTTTTTT.

V and J are TRBV5-1 and TRBJ2-3; D is tentatively TRBD1 or TRBD2 (7 bases each). This CDR3 spans 16 amino acids. Trimming pared 4 bases from V and 1 base from J, leaving 16 bases between. Germline assignment: CDR1 SGHRS and CDR2 YFSETQ. The CDR3 loop reads CASSPGRDSRTDTQYF. The CDR3 DNA reads TGCGCCAGCAGCCCGGGGAGGGACAGTCGCACAGATACGCAGTATTTT.

The chain has TRBV7-2 and TRBJ2-6; TRBD1 agrees at 9 bases. Germline CDR1 is SGHTA and CDR2 is FQGNSA. CDR3 length: 15 amino acids. The ends lost 3 bases at V and 4 bases at J; junction bases unmatched: 1. The CDR3 nucleotides are TGTGCCAGCAGCTTGACAGGGGGAGGGGCCAACGTCCTGACTTTC. Its protein product is CASSLTGGGANVLTF.

CDR3 in amino acids: CASSSTLAGGTDTQYF. For the CDR3, the DNA is TGCGCCAGCAGCTCCACCTTAGCGGGGGGCACAGATACGCAGTATTTT. The J gene is TRBJ2-3, the V gene TRBV5-1; 9 positions agree with TRBD2. In germline, CDR1 is SGHRS, CDR2 YFSETQ. This CDR3 contains 16 residues. V was clipped by 3 bases and J by 1 base; unmatched bases: 6.